The 19 T cell receptor beta chains listed next were all sequenced from one sample in a study of T cell responses to AZD1222 COVID-19 vaccine. Some clones are missing from TCRdb's copy, which holds only in-frame ones; the method was immunoSEQ multiplex PCR. The sample yields some 180,000 clones, 75% to 90% seen once. The sample was peripheral blood, taken on day 0 of AZD1222 vaccination. Receptors originate from an adult in good health.

The gene calls are TRBV3-1 (or the pseudogene TRBV3-2) and TRBJ2-5; 7 nucleotides match TRBD2. Per germline, CDR1 LGHDT and CDR2 YNNKEL (reference sequence). The V and J ends lost 4 bases and 4 bases, in that order; junction bases with no gene match: 6. There are 14 residues in the CDR3. This chain's CDR3 is CASSRSGGLETQYF. DNA for the CDR3: TGTGCCAGCAGCCGTTCGGGAGGATTAGAGACCCAGTACTTC.

V gene TRBV14 combines with J gene TRBJ1-2; D call uncertain. The CDR3 is made up of 12 amino acids. The V end was cut by 6 bases, the J end by 1 base, with 6 bases between. The germline gives CDR1 SGHDN, CDR2 FVKESK. The CDR3 DNA is TGTGCCAGCAGTCAGTTTAACTATGGCTACACCTTC. As protein: CASSQFNYGYTF.

This sequence joins TRBV6-1 and TRBJ2-2; D uncertain. Looked up from germline, CDR1 is MNHNS and CDR2 is SASEGT. CDR3 size: 15 residues. V was clipped by 2 bases and J by 4 bases, with 11 bases between them. The CDR3 bases are TGTGCCAGCAGTGAAAGGAGTCCCGGCACCGGGGAGCTGTTTTTT. This encodes CASSERSPGTGELFF.

The chain couples TRBV2 to TRBJ1-2, with a possible D match to TRBD1 (5 bases). V was clipped by 3 bases and J by 7 bases, with 15 bases between them. Germline V gene sequence: CDR1 SNHLY, CDR2 FYNNEI. The CDR3 runs 14 residues. This CDR3 is CASSEQGQGRGYTF. The DNA for the CDR3 is TGTGCCAGCAGTGAGCAGGGCCAGGGCCGTGGCTACACCTTC.

The chain employs TRBV5-6 and TRBJ1-2; D not certain. V lost 2 bases, J lost 8 bases, and 16 bases lay in between. The germline V gene has CDR1 SGHDT and CDR2 YYEEEE. The CDR3 is made up of 14 amino acids. CDR3 protein: CASSFGSVPWGYTF. The CDR3 coding sequence is TGTGCCAGCAGCTTCGGCTCCGTGCCCTGGGGCTACACCTTC.

V and J are TRBV5-1 and TRBJ2-1, with 7 bases aligning to TRBD2. The germline CDR1 and CDR2 sequences are SGHRS and YFSETQ. V shed 3 bases and J 6 bases; nucleotides not matched to a gene: 21. CDR3 size: 19 residues. The CDR3 is CASSWFPAGGSGVINEQFF. Written as DNA, the CDR3 is TGCGCCAGCAGCTGGTTCCCCGCCGGAGGGAGCGGGGTTATCAATGAGCAGTTCTTC.

This rearrangement joins TRBV19 to TRBJ2-3, with D perhaps matching TRBD1 or TRBD2 (6 bases each). V lost 6 bases to trimming and J lost 3 bases, with 19 bases between them. CDR3 length: 16 residues. CDR1 is LNHDA, CDR2 SQIVND, per germline (reference sequence). The CDR3 is CASRGFTGRQTDTQYF. The CDR3 DNA reads TGTGCCAGTAGAGGGTTTACAGGGAGGCAAACAGATACGCAGTATTTT.

V gene TRBV29-1 combines with J gene TRBJ1-2; TRBD1 matches at 9 bases. The germline V gene has CDR1 SQVTM and CDR2 ANQGSEA. After removal of 3 bases from V and 2 bases from J, the junction contained 1 base not matched to a gene. The CDR3 totals 13 residues. The chain's CDR3 is CSVDDRGNYGYTF. The CDR3 DNA sequence: TGCAGCGTTGATGACAGGGGGAACTATGGCTACACCTTC.

The J gene is TRBJ1-2, the V gene TRBV6-5; D might be TRBD1 (5 bases). V lost 3 bases, J lost 2 bases, and 13 bases lay in between. The CDR3 consists of 15 residues. CDR1 and CDR2 from the germline V gene are MNHEY and SVGAGI. The CDR3 loop reads CASSYSGLTNYGYTF. CDR3 bases: TGTGCCAGCAGTTATTCGGGACTGACAAACTATGGCTACACCTTC.

The gene calls are TRBV19 and TRBJ1-5; 12 nucleotides match TRBD1. Losses at the gene ends were 6 bases for V and 0 bases for J; bases not matched to a gene: 0. CDR3 length equals 15 residues. The germline V gene has CDR1 LNHDA and CDR2 SQIVND (reference sequence). The DNA for the CDR3 is TGTGCCAGTAGGGGACAGGGGGCTAGCAATCAGCCCCAGCATTTT. Encoded protein: CASRGQGASNQPQHF.

The chain combines TRBV6-1 with TRBJ1-4, with TRBD1 identical over 8 bases. V was pared by 5 bases and J by 3 bases, with 5 bases of the junction left unmatched. Germline lookup yields CDR1 MNHNS and CDR2 SASEGT. The CDR3 runs 15 residues. CDR3: CASSSQTGANEKLFF. Here the CDR3 DNA reads TGTGCCAGCAGTTCTCAGACAGGGGCTAATGAAAAACTGTTTTTT.

The chain has TRBV7-9 and TRBJ2-1; D is unresolved. This CDR3 has 14 amino acids. Trimming took off 1 base at V and 7 bases at J, with 11 bases between the two ends. The germline V gene encodes CDR1 SEHNR and CDR2 FQNEAQ (reference sequence). CDR3 in DNA: TGTGCCAGCAGCTTAGATTGGGGTCCTAATGAGCAGTTCTTC. It yields the protein CASSLDWGPNEQFF.

The rearrangement links TRBV18 to TRBJ1-5; 9 bases match TRBD1. Germline V CDR1 and CDR2: KGHSH, LQKENI. CDR3 length: 16 residues. The V and J ends lost 6 bases and 1 base, in that order; junction bases with no gene match: 7. DNA of the CDR3: TGTGCCAGCTCGCCGGCCGGGACAGGGAGCAATCAGCCCCAGCATTTT. It specifies CASSPAGTGSNQPQHF.

This sequence joins TRBV5-1 and TRBJ2-3, with D possibly matching TRBD2 (5 bases). CDR1 and CDR2 (germline): SGHRS, YFSETQ. Trimming removed 0 bases at V and 2 bases at J, with 7 bases between. The CDR3 consists of 14 residues. DNA for the CDR3: TGCGCCAGCAGCTTGGGAGCGGACACAGATACGCAGTATTTT. The encoded protein is CASSLGADTDTQYF.

This chain joins TRBV5-6 and TRBJ2-2, with TRBD2 matching over 9 bases. This CDR3 is 17 amino acids long. The V and J ends lost 4 bases and 3 bases, in that order; junction bases with no gene match: 10. Germline values: CDR1 SGHDT, CDR2 YYEEEE. CDR3 coding DNA: TGTGCCAGCAGCCCTATGGGACTAGCATGGGACACCGGGGAGCTGTTTTTT. It yields the protein CASSPMGLAWDTGELFF.

This clone was observed once. The chain couples TRBV7-8 to TRBJ2-7, with 8 bases fitting TRBD2. Trimming took 1 base from V and 4 from J; bases not matched to a gene: 9. The CDR3 loop spans 16 amino acids. Germline V gives CDR1 SGHVS, CDR2 FQNEAQ. The CDR3 DNA sequence: TGTGCCAGCAGCTTAGTCTCAGGTCTAGCGGGTTACGAGCAGTACTTC. Its translation: CASSLVSGLAGYEQYF.

The gene calls are TRBV3-1 (or the pseudogene TRBV3-2) and TRBJ2-1; 7 bases fit TRBD1. This CDR3 contains 14 residues. Trimming removed 1 base from V and 5 bases from J; junction bases left unmatched: 2. CDR1 LGHDT and CDR2 YNNKEL come from the germline V gene (reference sequence). The CDR3 sequence: CASSQGDRDNEQFF. The CDR3, as DNA: TGTGCCAGCAGCCAAGGGGACAGAGACAATGAGCAGTTCTTC.

The chain has TRBV30 and TRBJ2-7; a possible D gene is TRBD1 (7 bases). V shed 3 bases and J shed 8 bases, with 11 bases lying between them. This CDR3 is 11 amino acids long. In germline, CDR1 is GTSNPN, CDR2 SVGIG (reference sequence). CDR3 DNA sequence: TGTGCCTGGAGCGCAGGGGGGCAGCAGTACTTC. This gives the protein CAWSAGGQQYF.

The chain recombines TRBV27 with TRBJ1-2; unclear D gene. CDR3 length: 14 amino acids. From germline, CDR1 is MNHEY and CDR2 SMNVEV (reference sequence). Trimming left V 2 bases short and J 1 base short, with 8 bases between. Written as DNA, the CDR3 is TGTGCCAGCAGTTTAAGAGCGGATAACTATGGCTACACCTTC. It yields the protein CASSLRADNYGYTF.